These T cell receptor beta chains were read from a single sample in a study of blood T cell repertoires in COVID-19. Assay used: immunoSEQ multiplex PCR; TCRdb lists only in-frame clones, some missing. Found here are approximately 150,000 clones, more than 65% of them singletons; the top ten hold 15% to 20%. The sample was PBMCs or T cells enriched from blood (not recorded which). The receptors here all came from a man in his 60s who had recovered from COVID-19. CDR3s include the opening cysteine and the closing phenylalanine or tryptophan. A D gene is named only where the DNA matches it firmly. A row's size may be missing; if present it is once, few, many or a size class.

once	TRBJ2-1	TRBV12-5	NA	TGTGCTAGTGGTTTGGTAGCCTGGGGGCGCGCAATTGAGCAGTTCTTC	CASGLVAWGRAIEQFF
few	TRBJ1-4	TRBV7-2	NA	TGTGCCAGCAGCCTAAATACTGGGACTGCGGGGGAAAAACTGTTTTTT	CASSLNTGTAGEKLFF
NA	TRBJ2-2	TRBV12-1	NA	TGTGCCAGCAGCTTTGAGGCTAGCGGGGACACTACCGGGGAGCTGTTTTTT	CASSFEASGDTTGELFF
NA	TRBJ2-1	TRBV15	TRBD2	TGTGCCACCAGCAGAGCTCGCGGGAGGTTTGACAATGAGCAGTTCTTC	CATSRARGRFDNEQFF
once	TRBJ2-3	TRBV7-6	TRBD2	TGTGCCAGCAGCTTATCCCAGCGGGGTAAGCAGTATTTT	CASSLSQRGKQYF
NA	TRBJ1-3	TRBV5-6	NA	TGTGCCAGCAGCTTGGAGGCGGCAGCTGGAAACACCATATATTTT	CASSLEAAAGNTIYF
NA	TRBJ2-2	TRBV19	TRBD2	TGTGCCAGTAGTATACGAGCGGGGGGAGGGCCGAGAACCGGGGAGCTGTTTTTT	CASSIRAGGGPRTGELFF
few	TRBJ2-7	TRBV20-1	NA	TGCAGTGCTAGAGACAGGGAGCAGTACTTC	CSARDREQYF
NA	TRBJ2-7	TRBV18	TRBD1	TGTGCCAGCTCACCATTGCCGGGGACAGGCCTAACCTACGAGCAGTACTTC	CASSPLPGTGLTYEQYF
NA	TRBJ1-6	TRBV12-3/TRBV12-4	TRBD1	TGTGCCAGCAGTCGGACAGGGAATTCACCCCTCCACTTT	CASSRTGNSPLHF
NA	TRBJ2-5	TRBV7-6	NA	TGTGCCAGCAGTTTCACTGCACGTGAGACCCAGTACTTC	CASSFTARETQYF
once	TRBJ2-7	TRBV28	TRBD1	TGTGCCAGCAAGGAGACAGGGAGCTTACGCGAGCAGTACTTC	CASKETGSLREQYF
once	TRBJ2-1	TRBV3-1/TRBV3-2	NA	TGTGCCAGCAGCCAAGGTTCGGGGACACCCAATGAGCAGTTCTTC	CASSQGSGTPNEQFF
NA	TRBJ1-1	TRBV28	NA	TGTGCCAGCAGGCGGCCCAATATGAACACTGAAGCTTTCTTT	CASRRPNMNTEAFF
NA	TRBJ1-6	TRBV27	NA	TGTGCCACCCGCAGCGGTAACAATTCACCCCTCCACTTT	CATRSGNNSPLHF
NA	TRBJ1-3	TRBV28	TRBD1	TGTGCCAGCACAAGCCAGGGGGCTGGAAACACCATATATTTT	CASTSQGAGNTIYF
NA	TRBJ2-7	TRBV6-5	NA	TGTGCCAGCAGTTACGGGTCCGTGGGGAGCTACGAGCAGTACTTC	CASSYGSVGSYEQYF